This T cell receptor beta chain was sequenced during a study of T-cell reconstitution after alpha-beta-depleted transplantation in children. The V end lost 4 bases, the J end lost 6 bases, and 19 bases lay between the germline ends. This CDR3 spans 14 amino acids. Looked up from germline, CDR1 is DFQATT and CDR2 is SNEGSKA (reference sequence). In this sample, this clonotype turned up many times. Unique molecular identifiers tagged the TCRbeta library. TCRdb processed the PCR reads anew with MiXCR; each CDR3 protein has one entry. The table records more than 85,000 distinct CDR3 sequences, around 7.8% of them present only once.

The TCR was taken from a boy aged 2-9 years with acute lymphoblastic leukemia, due to receive a stem cell transplant. The sample here was PBMCs, taken before TCRalphabeta/CD19-depleted stem cell transplant. V gene TRBV20-1 combines with J gene TRBJ2-7; perhaps TRBD2 as D (7 bases). Written as DNA, the CDR3 is TGCAGTGCTAAGGGGGGGAGAGGGTTGGGCGAGCAGTACTTC. As protein: CSAKGGRGLGEQYF.